Sequencing of this T cell receptor (beta chain) was carried out in a study of response to subunit inactivated influenza vaccine. Germline-derived CDR1 and CDR2 are WNHNN and SYGVQD (reference sequence). V was trimmed by 0 bases and J by 5 bases, leaving 13 bases between them. The CDR3 consists of 15 residues. TCRdb reanalysed the RT-PCR reads using MiXCR and keeps one entry per CDR3 protein. The sample lists under 200,000 distinct CDR3 sequences, 9.5% to 15% occurring once. These same data were also listed under a study on T cells expressing NK-cell markers. This second report adds: cDNA encoding TCR beta was synthesized via 5'RACE template switching incorporating UMIs. Sorted CD3+CD56+NKG2C+, CD3+CD56+NKG2C- and CD3+CD56-NKG2C+ T cells supplied TCR beta repertoires. Sequencing covered eight donors, seven HCMV-seropositive and one seronegative. Dominant NKG2C+ clonotypes accounted for about 1.0-8% of CD8+ T cells in a handful of donors. Several of the donors also had these clonotypes leading their CD3+CD56-NKG2C+ fraction.

The chain joins TRBV10-1 to TRBJ1-1; no firm D call. The sequence was collected from a man aged 50 to 59 who received an inactivated influenza vaccine. Sequencing used CD8+ T cells sorted from PBMCs, obtained 11 to 12 days after vaccination. The CDR3 DNA is TGCGCCAGCAGTGAGTCCTGGGCAGCCGGGACTGAAGCTTTCTTT. It is translated as CASSESWAAGTEAFF.